A single sample gave rise to the 13 T cell receptor beta chains below, sequenced in a study of T-cell reconstitution after alpha-beta-depleted transplantation in children. The TCRbeta library was prepared with unique molecular identifiers. TCRdb fed the PCR reads into MiXCR, producing one record per CDR3 protein. The table shows 450,000 to 500,000 distinct CDR3 sequences, with 9.5% to 15% occurring only once. This specimen was PBMCs from the stem cell graft donor, taken from the stem cell graft. These receptors all come from a human donor who donated a stem cell graft to a child with combined immunodeficiency.

This clonotype has a handful of counts. This chain uses TRBV18 with TRBJ1-1, with D uncertain. Germline V gives CDR1 KGHSH, CDR2 LQKENI. Between the trimmed V and J ends, which lost 6 bases and 6 bases, there was a span of 11 bases. This CDR3 is 12 amino acids long. The CDR3 coding sequence is TGTGCCAGCTCGCCTTCAGGCCCTGAAGCTTTCTTT. Its protein is CASSPSGPEAFF.

This clonotype was seen repeatedly, ten times or more. This rearrangement joins TRBV5-1 to TRBJ1-2; no clear D. With 0 bases removed from V and 5 bases from J, the gap between germline ends came to 11 bases. This CDR3 has 14 residues. Germline values: CDR1 SGHRS, CDR2 YFSETQ. The CDR3 DNA reads as TGCGCCAGCAGCTTGGGACCCGGGGAATATGGCTACACCTTC. Translating gives CASSLGPGEYGYTF.

The chain's CDR3 is CASNFGGIPTGELFF. CDR3 coding DNA: TGTGCCAGCAATTTTGGGGGCATTCCCACCGGGGAGCTGTTTTTT. The chain employs TRBV12-3 or TRBV12-4 and TRBJ2-2, with D possibly TRBD1 on 6 matching bases. Trimming removed 7 bases at V and 4 bases at J, with 16 bases between. The CDR3 sequence is 15 residues long.

This chain links TRBV4-3 with TRBJ2-1, with 7 bases matching TRBD2. Looked up from germline, CDR1 is LGHNA and CDR2 is YSLEER. This CDR3 has 17 residues. Trimming removed 1 base from V and 0 bases from J; junction bases left unmatched: 6. CDR3 region: CASSQGSAGASYNEQFF. CDR3 DNA sequence: TGCGCCAGCAGCCAAGGATCGGCGGGAGCCTCCTACAATGAGCAGTTCTTC.

The chain recombines TRBV12-3 or TRBV12-4 with TRBJ2-1; D is possibly TRBD2 (5 bases). Trimming took off 7 bases at V and 5 bases at J, with 24 bases between the two ends. The CDR3 runs 17 residues. The CDR3 reads CASKNLPEGGSDNEQFF. The CDR3 region has the DNA TGTGCCAGCAAGAATCTCCCTGAGGGTGGGAGCGACAATGAGCAGTTCTTC.

This clonotype showed up many times. The chain joins TRBV6-5 to TRBJ2-3; no firm D call. V gave up 0 bases and J gave up 2 bases, with 9 bases separating them. This CDR3 has 15 amino acids. Germline-derived CDR1 and CDR2 are MNHEY and SVGAGI. In nucleotides, the CDR3 is TGTGCCAGCAGTTACTCGGGCTCTGACACAGATACGCAGTATTTT. Encoded protein: CASSYSGSDTDTQYF.

This clonotype was counted a few times. V gene TRBV20-1 combines with J gene TRBJ2-7, with no clear D. Germline CDR1 and CDR2: DFQATT and SNEGSKA (reference sequence). The CDR3 is 14 amino acids. V was clipped by 6 bases and J by 1 base, with 16 bases between them. CDR3 nucleotides: TGCAGTGCGTACGGCCTAACCAATTCCTACGAGCAGTACTTC. Translation gives CSAYGLTNSYEQYF.

This clonotype was detected ten times or more. The chain is built from TRBV4-2 and TRBJ2-7; D is uncertain. This CDR3 has 13 amino acids. CDR1 is LGHNA, CDR2 YNFKEQ, per germline. V was clipped by 0 bases and J by 1 base, with 4 bases between them. CDR3: CASSQDISYEQYF. The CDR3 region has the DNA TGTGCCAGCAGCCAAGATATTTCCTACGAGCAGTACTTC.

This clonotype has just a few counts. This chain links TRBV7-3 with TRBJ2-1; 9 nucleotides line up with TRBD2. Germline trimming cut 2 bases from V and 7 bases from J; bases unmatched to any gene: 6. This CDR3 contains 15 residues. The V gene's germline CDR1 is SGHTA and CDR2 FQGTGA. The CDR3 is CASSLSSSGKNEQFF. CDR3 sequence (DNA): TGTGCCAGCAGCTTATCGTCTAGCGGGAAGAATGAGCAGTTCTTC.

The V gene is TRBV4-3, the J gene TRBJ1-4, with 9 bases identical to TRBD1. The CDR3 is made up of 15 amino acids. The germline V gene encodes CDR1 LGHNA and CDR2 YSLEER. Trimming removed 1 base from V and 8 bases from J; junction bases left unmatched: 5. This CDR3 reads CASSQAVDRGEKLFF. The CDR3 nucleotides are TGCGCCAGCAGCCAAGCGGTCGACAGGGGGGAAAAACTGTTTTTT.

This clonotype has only one observation. The chain recombines TRBV7-9 with TRBJ1-2, with 10 bases matching TRBD1. The CDR3 consists of 14 residues. Germline V lookup: CDR1 SEHNR, CDR2 FQNEAQ (reference sequence). The J segment lost 3 bases and the V segment lost 5 bases, leaving 3 bases of the junction unmatched. CDR3 coding DNA: TGTGCCAGCAGCGAGGACAGGGGGGACTATGGCTACACCTTC. Protein product: CASSEDRGDYGYTF.

This clonotype was picked up a small number of times. This chain links TRBV6-2 or TRBV6-3 with TRBJ2-1, with 13 bases matching TRBD2. Germline V lookup: CDR1 MNHEY, CDR2 SVGEGT. There are 19 residues in the CDR3. V shed 9 bases and J 5 bases; nucleotides not matched to a gene: 19. The CDR3 nucleotides are TGTGCCAGAGGTCGGCCACTAGCGGGAGGGCCTCTAAGTGACAATGAGCAGTTCTTC. As protein: CARGRPLAGGPLSDNEQFF.

The chain has TRBV7-6 and TRBJ2-7; D may be TRBD2 (5 bases). The CDR3 is 14 amino acids. V dropped 5 bases and J dropped 5 bases, with 16 bases sitting between them. Looked up from germline, CDR1 is SGHVS and CDR2 is FNYEAQ. CDR3: CASSPEWAGDEQYF. As DNA, the CDR3 is TGTGCCAGCAGCCCCGAGTGGGCGGGTGACGAGCAGTACTTC.